The 28 T cell receptor beta chains given below trace back to one sample, sequenced in a study of metastatic and nonmetastatic thyroid tumors. Patients underwent thyroid surgery, and none had received any treatment before it. TCRdb reprocessed the PCR reads using MiXCR. The sample lists approximately 25,000 clones; 10% to 15% were seen once. Material: blood. These receptors were collected from a female donor with papillary thyroid cancer or a benign thyroid nodule (not recorded which). Some clones in this sample may be carry-over from other donors' samples.

The chain carries TRBV7-9 and TRBJ1-2; 9 bases fit TRBD1. J lost 8 bases, V lost 4 bases, and 5 bases had no gene match. The CDR3 is 13 amino acids. Germline V gene lookup returns CDR1 SEHNR and CDR2 FQNEAQ (reference sequence). CDR3 sequence (DNA): TGTGCCAGCAGCTCACAGGGGGCTAGGGGCTACACCTTC. This encodes CASSSQGARGYTF.

The CDR3 nucleotides are TGCAGTGCTAAGTCGGTGGGTAGCAATCAGCCCCAGCATTTT. Protein product: CSAKSVGSNQPQHF. This sequence joins TRBV20-1 and TRBJ1-5; D is uncertain. V was pared by 4 bases and J by 0 bases, with 10 bases between. This CDR3 comprises 14 residues. Germline CDR1 reads DFQATT; CDR2 reads SNEGSKA (reference sequence).

The sample holds many counts of this clone. The V call is TRBV27, the J call TRBJ1-1; possibly TRBD1 for D (6 bases). V shed 7 bases and J shed 7 bases, with 13 bases lying between them. The CDR3 loop spans 12 amino acids. Germline assignment: CDR1 MNHEY and CDR2 SMNVEV (reference sequence). DNA for the CDR3: TGTGCCAGCAAAAAGCAGGGGAATGAAGCTTTCTTT. Its protein is CASKKQGNEAFF.

This clone was recorded at least ten times. CDR3 bases: TGCGCCAGCAGCGAGACTAGCGGGAGGGCCCGATACTACAATGAGCAGTTCTTC. Translated, it gives CASSETSGRARYYNEQFF. The chain has TRBV10-2 and TRBJ2-1, with TRBD2 matching over 14 bases. Germline CDR1 is WSHSY and CDR2 is SAAADI. This CDR3 contains 18 residues. V trimming: 6 bases; J trimming: 3 bases; junction bases outside the gene matches: 10.

This clone was seen repeatedly, ten times or more. The gene calls are TRBV4-3 and TRBJ2-1; unclear D gene. CDR3 length equals 15 residues. V was pared by 0 bases and J by 0 bases, with 6 bases between. Germline V gives CDR1 LGHNA, CDR2 YSLEER. CDR3 nucleotides: TGCGCCAGCAGCCAAGATTCAAGCTCCTACAATGAGCAGTTCTTC. This translates into CASSQDSSSYNEQFF.

The V gene is TRBV28, the J gene TRBJ1-3; D is perhaps TRBD1 (5 bases). CDR1 and CDR2 from the germline V gene are MDHEN and SYDVKM. V was clipped by 4 bases and J by 0 bases, with 13 bases between them. This CDR3 comprises 16 residues. The CDR3 is CASSSLGPNSGNTIYF. CDR3 sequence (DNA): TGTGCCAGCAGTTCTCTGGGACCGAACTCTGGAAACACCATATATTTT.

Many counts were recorded for this clone. This could be a read error, since a much larger clone is one nucleotide away. Other DNA sequences in this sample translate to the same CDR3. The rearrangement joins TRBV12-3 or TRBV12-4 to TRBJ1-4; TRBD1 aligns across 9 bases. CDR3 length equals 16 residues. The CDR3 DNA follows: TGCGCCAGCAGTGGGGACAGGGAGATATCTAATGAAAAACTGTTTTTT. Amino acid sequence: CASSGDREISNEKLFF.

This clone appeared a few times. At one end, the junction sequence differs from germline, possibly due to a read error. The rearrangement links TRBV2 to TRBJ2-1, with D possibly TRBD2 on 6 matching bases. The CDR3 is 12 residues long. Germline CDR1 and CDR2: SNHLY and FYNNEI. The CDR3 loop reads CASRRLDDEHFF. CDR3 coding DNA: TGTGCCAGCAGGAGACTAGACGATGAGCATTTCTTC. Using reference TRBV2 and TRBJ2-1 for the parts outside the CDR3, the full variable domain is EPEVTQTPSHQVTQMGQEVILRCVPISNHLYFYWYRQILGQKVEFLVSFYNNEISEKSEIFDDQFSVERPDGSNFTLKIRSTKLEDSAMYFCASRRLDDEHFFGPGTRLTVL.

This clone occurred many times. The CDR3 sequence is CASSATSGRDIQYF. CDR3 DNA: TGTGCCAGCAGCGCGACTAGCGGGAGGGACATTCAGTACTTC. The V and J genes are TRBV5-6 and TRBJ2-4; 14 nucleotides align to TRBD2. With V trimmed by 4 bases and J by 8 bases, 2 bases remained unmatched. The CDR3 runs 14 residues. From germline, CDR1 is SGHDT and CDR2 YYEEEE.

This clone was seen repeatedly, ten times or more. The CDR3 DNA is TGTGCCAGCAGCTCCCAACTAGCGGGAGTCTACAATGAGCAGTTCTTC. Translating it yields CASSSQLAGVYNEQFF. The chain uses TRBV7-8 and TRBJ2-1, with TRBD2 identical over 11 bases. V was clipped by 4 bases and J by 3 bases; unmatched bases: 5. The CDR3 sequence is 16 residues long. Germline V gene lookup returns CDR1 SGHVS and CDR2 FQNEAQ.

This clone was picked up many times. The junction differs from germline at one of its ends, possibly a read error. The V gene is TRBV30, the J gene TRBJ2-4; the match to TRBD1 covers 8 bases. CDR3 length equals 11 residues. Germline V gives CDR1 GTSNPN, CDR2 SVGIG (reference sequence). CDR3 in amino acids: CVWSATGVAYF. Written as DNA, the CDR3 is TGTGTCTGGAGTGCGACAGGGGTGGCGTACTTC. The full variable domain, completed using reference TRBV30 and TRBJ2-4, is SQTIHQWPATLVQPVGSPLSLECTVEGTSNPNLYWYRQAAGRGLQLLFYSVGIGQISSEVPQNLSASRPQDRQFILSSKKLLLSDSGFYLCVWSATGVAYFGAGTRLSVL.

This clone occurred many times. This chain joins TRBV28 and TRBJ1-2; D gene ambiguous. Germline-derived CDR1 and CDR2 are MDHEN and SYDVKM. This CDR3 has 12 amino acids. V shed 3 bases and J shed 5 bases, with 7 bases lying between them. The DNA of the CDR3 is TGTGCCAGCAGTTTTAGAGGGTATGGCTACACCTTC. Its translation: CASSFRGYGYTF.

This clone was detected many times. The chain is built from TRBV20-1 and TRBJ2-3; D not resolved. Germline CDR1 is DFQATT and CDR2 is SNEGSKA (reference sequence). V lost 5 bases to trimming and J lost 4 bases, with 10 bases between them. The CDR3 contains 12 residues. CDR3 DNA sequence: TGCAGTGCTCCCCTGACTGCAGATACGCAGTATTTT. Translation gives CSAPLTADTQYF.

There are many counts of this clone. V usage is TRBV28 and J usage is TRBJ2-7; 10 bases align to TRBD2. V was pared by 5 bases and J by 3 bases, with 7 bases of the junction left unmatched. Germline lookup yields CDR1 MDHEN and CDR2 SYDVKM. The CDR3 consists of 15 residues. CDR3: CASSERTSGYYEQYF. CDR3 bases: TGTGCCAGCAGTGAACGGACTAGCGGCTACTACGAGCAGTACTTC.

This clone was counted at least ten times. The CDR3: CASSRSDRGLLGYTF. The CDR3 DNA reads TGCGCCAGCAGCCGATCGGACAGGGGCCTCCTCGGCTACACCTTC. The rearrangement joins TRBV5-1 to TRBJ1-2, with TRBD1 matching over 9 bases. This CDR3 is 15 amino acids long. Germline V gives CDR1 SGHRS, CDR2 YFSETQ. V shed 4 bases, J shed 8 bases, and the junction held 12 bases outside the gene matches.

This clone was counted only a few times. This sequence joins TRBV2 and TRBJ2-7; TRBD2 matches 8 bases. V trimming: 5 bases; J trimming: 3 bases; junction bases outside the gene matches: 6. The CDR3 contains 14 residues. CDR1 is SNHLY, CDR2 FYNNEI, per germline. Here the CDR3 reads CASSLAGTGYEQYF. CDR3 coding DNA: TGTGCCAGCAGTTTAGCGGGAACCGGCTACGAGCAGTACTTC.

There are many counts of this clone. This chain connects TRBV25-1 to TRBJ2-7; 9 positions match TRBD1. V lost 2 bases to trimming and J lost 3 bases; unmatched junction nucleotides: 8. The CDR3 consists of 16 residues. Germline CDR1 and CDR2: MGHDK and SYGVNS. CDR3 protein: CASSERRQGENYEQYF. As DNA, the CDR3 is TGTGCCAGCAGTGAACGCCGACAGGGGGAAAACTACGAGCAGTACTTC.

The chain links TRBV7-2 to TRBJ2-7; TRBD2 matches 9 bases. Germline values: CDR1 SGHTA, CDR2 FQGNSA. This CDR3 is 14 amino acids long. The V gene end was trimmed by 1 base and the J gene end by 4 bases; junction bases not matched to a gene: 2. The CDR3 is CASSLDAGGYEQYF. CDR3 nucleotides: TGTGCCAGCAGCTTAGATGCGGGAGGGTACGAGCAGTACTTC.

Many counts were recorded for this clone. The J gene is TRBJ2-6, the V gene TRBV7-3, with D possibly TRBD1 on 5 matching bases. The CDR3 length is 17 residues. V was trimmed by 2 bases and J by 7 bases, leaving 18 bases between them. The germline gives CDR1 SGHTA, CDR2 FQGTGA. This CDR3 reads CASSLQGYQSRANVLTF. The DNA for the CDR3 is TGTGCCAGCAGCTTACAGGGATACCAGTCTCGTGCCAACGTCCTGACTTTC.

Ten or more counts support this clone. The chain employs TRBV5-1 and TRBJ2-1, with D perhaps matching TRBD1 or TRBD2 (7 bases each). Germline CDR1 and CDR2: SGHRS and YFSETQ. V lost 3 bases and J 4 bases, leaving 17 bases between the germline ends. The CDR3 sequence is 16 residues long. The CDR3 DNA sequence: TGCGCCAGCAGCTCCACGGCAGGGGGAGGGTACAATGAGCAGTTCTTC. It translates to CASSSTAGGGYNEQFF.

A word on this clone: This clone may be a read error of a much larger clone one base away. This sequence joins TRBV5-4 and TRBJ2-7; D is unresolved. Germline V gives CDR1 SGHNT, CDR2 YYREEE (reference sequence). Trimming pared 0 bases from V and 4 bases from J, leaving 14 bases between. The CDR3 consists of 15 residues. The CDR3 is CASSLEGSVGYEQYF. The CDR3 nucleotides are TGTGCCAGCAGCTTGGAGGGCAGTGTGGGGTACGAGCAGTACTTC.

This clone was recorded many times. The chain couples TRBV15 to TRBJ2-5; 14 bases match TRBD2. V was clipped by 9 bases and J by 4 bases; unmatched bases: 13. The CDR3 sequence is 17 residues long. The germline CDR1 and CDR2 sequences are LNHNV and YYDKDF (reference sequence). The DNA of the CDR3 is TGTGCCACATCCCCGGGACTAGCGGGAGTCAATAGAGAGACCCAGTACTTC. This codes for CATSPGLAGVNRETQYF.

This clone was seen ten or more times. The chain uses TRBV30 and TRBJ2-5; D is undetermined. V was trimmed by 0 bases and J by 2 bases, leaving 13 bases between them. The germline gives CDR1 GTSNPN, CDR2 SVGIG (reference sequence). The CDR3 consists of 15 residues. The CDR3 protein is CAWSVQGNEQETQYF. In nucleotides, the CDR3 is TGTGCCTGGAGTGTACAAGGGAACGAGCAAGAGACCCAGTACTTC.

In its sample, this clone was seen many times. CDR3 sequence: CASSSSDRESSPLHF. The CDR3 DNA reads as TGTGCCAGCAGTTCCTCGGACAGGGAGAGCTCACCCCTCCACTTT. The chain links TRBV6-2 or TRBV6-3 to TRBJ1-6; 8 nucleotides line up with TRBD1. Germline loops: CDR1 MNHEY, CDR2 SVGEGT. V shed 4 bases, J shed 10 bases, and the junction held 9 bases outside the gene matches. CDR3 size: 15 residues.

This clone was observed a handful of times. The chain couples TRBV27 to TRBJ2-2; D perhaps matches TRBD2 (6 bases). The germline V gene has CDR1 MNHEY and CDR2 SMNVEV (reference sequence). The CDR3 runs to 15 residues. The V gene lost 4 bases and the J gene lost 0 bases, with 9 bases spanning the gap. The CDR3 sequence: CASSWTNANTGELFF. In DNA, the CDR3 is TGTGCCAGCAGTTGGACTAACGCGAACACCGGGGAGCTGTTTTTT.

J is TRBJ2-3 and V is TRBV4-2; TRBD2 aligns across 12 bases. Germline CDR1 and CDR2: LGHNA and YNFKEQ. This CDR3 has 17 residues. CDR3 sequence reads: CEGSQDGLAGGPDTQYF. The CDR3 region has the DNA TGTGAAGGCAGCCAAGATGGGCTAGCGGGAGGGCCAGATACGCAGTATTTT.

This clone showed up many times. This sequence joins TRBV28 and TRBJ1-5; no clear D. The CDR3 has 14 residues. V was pared by 1 base and J by 4 bases, with 8 bases between. Per germline, CDR1 MDHEN and CDR2 SYDVKM. CDR3 region: CASSLSQANQPQHF. CDR3 coding DNA: TGTGCCAGCAGTTTATCCCAGGCTAATCAGCCCCAGCATTTT.

This clone has ten or more counts. This chain connects TRBV12-3 or TRBV12-4 to TRBJ1-2; the D gene is possibly TRBD1 (5 bases). This CDR3 has 13 amino acids. With 6 bases removed from V and 4 bases from J, the gap between germline ends came to 12 bases. This chain's CDR3 is CASRWGAGYGYTF. Here the CDR3 DNA reads TGTGCCAGCAGGTGGGGCGCCGGCTATGGCTACACCTTC.